The sequence of this T cell receptor beta chain was determined in a study of control samples from healthy donors and cancer patients. CDR1 LNHDA and CDR2 SQIVND come from the germline V gene (reference sequence). Deletions cut 0 bases from V and 3 bases from J, with 8 bases between. CDR3 length: 14 amino acids. Produced via immunoSEQ multiplex PCR; TCRdb's table is partial and in-frame only. The sample includes 70,000 to 90,000 clones, over 85% of them seen just once. This chain uses TRBV19 with TRBJ1-1, with D unclear. The sequence came from a woman aged 60-75 years with head and neck cancer. Specimen: PBMCs. The CDR3 DNA is TGTGCCAGTAGTATAGACCAAATGGACACTGAAGCTTTCTTT. It yields the protein CASSIDQMDTEAFF.